These 12 T cell receptor beta chains originate from one sample sequenced in a study of glioma-infiltrating T cells after dendritic cell vaccination. Clones were read by immunoSEQ multiplex PCR, and TCRdb kept only the in-frame ones, dropping some. The table has roughly 100,000 clones, about four fifths seen once. The starting material was blood, obtained before dendritic cell vaccination. All receptors come from a human donor with glioblastoma.

The chain uses TRBV10-1 and TRBJ1-2, with unresolved D. The CDR3 runs 13 residues. V lost 2 bases and J lost 4, with 8 bases in between. CDR1 and CDR2 (germline): WNHNN, SYGVQD (reference sequence). For the CDR3, the DNA is TGCGCCAGCAGTGAGGCCCAGTTCTATGGCTACACCTTC. It codes for CASSEAQFYGYTF.

The chain couples TRBV14 to TRBJ1-2, with D uncertain. Trimming took off 2 bases at V and 0 bases at J, with 10 bases between the two ends. Germline CDR1 is SGHDN and CDR2 is FVKESK. CDR3 length: 15 amino acids. The CDR3 sequence: CASSQHQATNYGYTF. The CDR3 coding sequence is TGTGCCAGCAGCCAACACCAGGCTACTAACTATGGCTACACCTTC. Filled out from reference TRBV14 and TRBJ1-2, the complete variable domain reads EAGVTQFPSHSVIEKGQTVTLRCDPISGHDNLYWYRRVMGKEIKFLLHFVKESKQDESGMPNNRFLAERTGGTYSTLKVQPAELEDSGVYFCASSQHQATNYGYTFGSGTRLTVV.

The chain recombines TRBV11-3 with TRBJ1-1; TRBD1 agrees at 10 bases. Per germline, CDR1 SGHNT and CDR2 YENEEA. CDR3 size: 16 residues. Trimming at V came to 0 bases and at J to 5 bases, leaving 6 bases not matched to a gene. The CDR3 nucleotides are TGTGCCAGCAGCTTAGAAGGACAGGGGGTCGGTACTGAAGCTTTCTTT. Its translation: CASSLEGQGVGTEAFF.

This clone occurred a few times. The V and J genes are TRBV10-2 and TRBJ1-2, with 12 positions matching TRBD1. The CDR3 sequence is 13 residues long. Germline CDR1 and CDR2: WSHSY and SAAADI. After removal of 10 bases from V and 2 bases from J, the junction contained 2 bases not matched to a gene. The CDR3 sequence: CATGTGGNYGYTF. As DNA, the CDR3 is TGCGCCACCGGGACAGGGGGCAACTATGGCTACACCTTC.

This clone was seen repeatedly, ten times or more. J is TRBJ2-3 and V is TRBV11-3; 9 bases map to TRBD1. Germline assignment: CDR1 SGHNT and CDR2 YENEEA. The CDR3 has 15 residues. V was clipped by 0 bases and J by 4 bases; unmatched bases: 2. CDR3 protein: CASSLEGQGADTQYF. CDR3 sequence (DNA): TGTGCCAGCAGCTTAGAGGGACAGGGCGCAGATACGCAGTATTTT.

The chain carries TRBV29-1 and TRBJ2-5; TRBD1 aligns across 8 bases. CDR1 and CDR2 from the germline V gene are SQVTM and ANQGSEA. The CDR3 consists of 14 residues. J gave up 5 bases and V 1 base, and 6 bases lay outside the gene matches. Written as DNA, the CDR3 is TGCAGCGTTGAAGGACGTCAGGGGGCCGAGACCCAGTACTTC. It yields the protein CSVEGRQGAETQYF.

This clone has a single count. This sequence joins TRBV10-1 and TRBJ2-1, with D perhaps matching TRBD1 (7 bases). CDR3 length equals 16 residues. Germline CDR1 reads WNHNN; CDR2 reads SYGVQD (reference sequence). Trimming removed 0 bases from V and 7 bases from J, with 16 bases in between. In DNA, the CDR3 is TGCGCCAGCAGTGAGTCGAAAGGGGGCCGGGGGAATGAGCAGTTCTTC. It specifies CASSESKGGRGNEQFF.

This rearrangement joins TRBV13 to TRBJ2-3; weak D call: TRBD1 (5 bases). Trimming pared 6 bases from V and 6 bases from J, leaving 7 bases between. Germline lookup yields CDR1 PRHDT and CDR2 FYEKMQ (reference sequence). This CDR3 has 11 amino acids. The CDR3, as DNA: TGTGCCAGCAGACAGGTGGATACGCAGTATTTT. Translating it yields CASRQVDTQYF.

The chain joins TRBV27 to TRBJ2-3, with 11 bases aligning to TRBD2. The germline V gene encodes CDR1 MNHEY and CDR2 SMNVEV (reference sequence). This CDR3 has 15 residues. Trimming cost V 5 bases and J 4 bases; bases outside gene matches: 5. The CDR3 nucleotides are TGTGCCAGCAGTCCGACTAGCGGGGCAGCAGATACGCAGTATTTT. This sequence encodes CASSPTSGAADTQYF.

This clone showed up just a few times. This rearrangement joins TRBV11-2 to TRBJ2-3, with 11 bases matching TRBD1. This CDR3 has 14 amino acids. Trimming took 8 bases from V and 2 from J; bases not matched to a gene: 3. Germline CDR1 SGHAT, CDR2 FQNNGV. The DNA for the CDR3 is TGTGCCAGCGGGGACAGGGGGAACACAGATACGCAGTATTTT. Its translation is CASGDRGNTDTQYF.

This rearrangement joins TRBV19 to TRBJ1-2; D not resolved. V was pared by 4 bases and J by 5 bases, with 11 bases between. Germline-derived CDR1 and CDR2 are LNHDA and SQIVND (reference sequence). The CDR3 is 13 residues long. CDR3 sequence (DNA): TGTGCCAGTAGTACGGAGGGAGGATATGGCTACACCTTC. Its protein is CASSTEGGYGYTF. Drawing the rest from reference TRBV19 and TRBJ1-2, the complete variable domain is DGGITQSPKYLFRKEGQNVTLSCEQNLNHDAMYWYRQDPGQGLRLIYYSQIVNDFQKGDIAEGYSVSREKKESFPLTVTSAQKNPTAFYLCASSTEGGYGYTFGSGTRLTVV.

The chain couples TRBV30 to TRBJ2-2; maybe TRBD1 (5 bases). This CDR3 is built from 15 residues. CDR1 is GTSNPN and CDR2 is SVGIG in the germline V gene (reference sequence). Between the trimmed V and J ends, which lost 3 bases and 0 bases, there was a span of 11 bases. DNA for the CDR3: TGTGCCTGGAGCCGGAGACAGACGAACACCGGGGAGCTGTTTTTT. As protein: CAWSRRQTNTGELFF.